This T cell receptor (beta chain) appears in the sequencing data of a study of T cells after yellow fever vaccination. Whole-study context: Some fractions had low cell numbers, and these were prepared with SMART-Seq v4 Ultra Low Input.

Germline V gene data show CDR1 as SGHVS and CDR2 as FQNEAQ. V lost 5 bases, J lost 9 bases, and 14 bases stayed unmatched. There are 16 residues in the CDR3. TCRdb reanalysed the 5' RACE reads using MiXCR and keeps one entry per CDR3 protein. Found here are hundreds of thousands of distinct CDR3 sequences, 11% of them singletons; the top ten hold 18%. This clonotype was observed a few times. Its antigen remains unidentified. Study-wide points: FACS-sorted repertoires might harbor abundant contaminating clonotypes from the bulk population. Clonotypes appearing in both CD4 and CD8 compartments existed, and their share was small. Post-booster reappearance was seen for most primary-vaccination clones (just under 97% CD4, around 88% CD8).

The sequences come from PBMCs, collected on the day of the first yellow fever vaccination. The sequence was obtained from a man between 18 and 29 years old who received the YFV17D yellow fever vaccine. This sequence joins TRBV7-8 and TRBJ2-1; TRBD2 aligns across 9 bases. CDR3 sequence (DNA): TGTGCCAGCAGCCCCTCCCGCAGCGGGGGGATGAGTGAGCAGTTCTTC. It codes for CASSPSRSGGMSEQFF.